The present entry profiles one TCR beta chain with its context. The data belong to a study of blood T cells in healthy people across ages. Primers used in a second PCR of roughly 6 to 11 cycles were a sample-barcoded 5' primer and a J-beta primer mix. Using its own MiXCR run on the 5' RACE reads, TCRdb lists one record per CDR3 protein. The sample contains about 830,000 distinct CDR3 sequences, approximately 59% of which appear only once. The draw of peripheral blood yielded around 10 milliliters from each donor. The CDR3 has 15 amino acids. V was cut by 5 bases and J by 6 bases, with 14 bases left in between.

The TCR was taken from a man younger than 45 in good health. Sequenced sample: blood. The rearrangement links TRBV12-3 or TRBV12-4 to TRBJ1-6, with a tentative D call TRBD1 (5 bases). CDR3 sequence: CASSLGGPFNSPLHF. For the CDR3, the DNA is TGTGCCAGCAGTCTGGGGGGTCCGTTTAATTCACCCCTCCACTTT.